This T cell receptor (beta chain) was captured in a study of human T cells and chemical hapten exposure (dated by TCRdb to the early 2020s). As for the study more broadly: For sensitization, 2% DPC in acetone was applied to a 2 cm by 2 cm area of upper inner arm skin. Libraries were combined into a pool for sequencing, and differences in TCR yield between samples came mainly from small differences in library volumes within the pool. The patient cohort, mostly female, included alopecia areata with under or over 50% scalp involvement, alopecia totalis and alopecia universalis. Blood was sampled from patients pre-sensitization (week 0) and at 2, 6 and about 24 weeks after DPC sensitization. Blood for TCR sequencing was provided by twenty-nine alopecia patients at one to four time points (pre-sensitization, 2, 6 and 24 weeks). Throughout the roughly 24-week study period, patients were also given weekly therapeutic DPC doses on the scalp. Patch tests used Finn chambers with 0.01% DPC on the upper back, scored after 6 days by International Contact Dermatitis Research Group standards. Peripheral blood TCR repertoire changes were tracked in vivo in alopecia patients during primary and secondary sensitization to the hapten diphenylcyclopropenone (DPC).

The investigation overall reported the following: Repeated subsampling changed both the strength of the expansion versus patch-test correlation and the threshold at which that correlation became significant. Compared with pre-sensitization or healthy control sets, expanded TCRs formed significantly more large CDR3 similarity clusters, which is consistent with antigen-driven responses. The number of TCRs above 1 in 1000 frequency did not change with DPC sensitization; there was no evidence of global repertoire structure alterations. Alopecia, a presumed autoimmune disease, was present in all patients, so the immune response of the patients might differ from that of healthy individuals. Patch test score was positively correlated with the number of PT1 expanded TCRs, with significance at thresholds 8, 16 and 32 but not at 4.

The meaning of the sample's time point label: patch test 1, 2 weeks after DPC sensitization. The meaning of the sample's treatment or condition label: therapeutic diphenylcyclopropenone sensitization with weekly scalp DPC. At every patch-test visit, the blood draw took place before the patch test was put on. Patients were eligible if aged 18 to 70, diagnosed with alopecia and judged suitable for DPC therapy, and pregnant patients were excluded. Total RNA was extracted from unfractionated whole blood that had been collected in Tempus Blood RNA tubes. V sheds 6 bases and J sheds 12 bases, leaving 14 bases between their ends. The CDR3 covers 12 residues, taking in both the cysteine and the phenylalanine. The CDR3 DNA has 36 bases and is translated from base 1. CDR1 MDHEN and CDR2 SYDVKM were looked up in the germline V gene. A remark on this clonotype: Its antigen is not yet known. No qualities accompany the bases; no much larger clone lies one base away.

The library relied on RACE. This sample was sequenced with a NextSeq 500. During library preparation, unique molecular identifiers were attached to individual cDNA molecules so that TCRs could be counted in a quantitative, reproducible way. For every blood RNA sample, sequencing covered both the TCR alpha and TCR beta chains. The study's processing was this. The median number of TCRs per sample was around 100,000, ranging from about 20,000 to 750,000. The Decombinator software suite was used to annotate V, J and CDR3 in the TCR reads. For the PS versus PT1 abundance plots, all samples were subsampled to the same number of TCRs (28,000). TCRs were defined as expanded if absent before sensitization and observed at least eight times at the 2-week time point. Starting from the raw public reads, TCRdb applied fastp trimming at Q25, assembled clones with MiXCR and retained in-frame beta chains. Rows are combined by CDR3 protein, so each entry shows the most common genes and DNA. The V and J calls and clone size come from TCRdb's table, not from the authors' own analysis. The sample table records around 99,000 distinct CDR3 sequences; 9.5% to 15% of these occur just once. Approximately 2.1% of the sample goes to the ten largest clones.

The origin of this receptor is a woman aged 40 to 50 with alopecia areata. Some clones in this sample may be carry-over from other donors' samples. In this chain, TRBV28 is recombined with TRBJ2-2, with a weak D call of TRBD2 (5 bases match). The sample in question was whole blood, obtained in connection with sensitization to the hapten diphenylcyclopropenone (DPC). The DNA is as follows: TGTGCCAGCAGACTCTCCGGGGAGAAGCTGTTTTTT. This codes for CASRLSGEKLFF.